These T cell receptor beta chains were read from a single sample in a study of cytomegalovirus exposure and HLA in healthy donors. Sequenced by immunoSEQ multiplex PCR; TCRdb stores in-frame clones only, minus some. The listing contains about 130,000 clones. Input material: PBMCs. These receptors were taken from a man younger than 30 in good health and CMV-seronegative. CDR3s include the opening cysteine and the closing phenylalanine or tryptophan. The order of the fields is J gene, D gene, V gene, CDR3 protein, CDR3 DNA. A D gene is named only where the DNA matches it firmly.

>TRBJ1-5|-|TRBV23-1
CASSRSPGALQPQHF
TGCGCCAGCAGTCGATCCCCAGGGGCTTTACAGCCCCAGCATTTT
>TRBJ2-7|TRBD1|TRBV7-9
CASSLVGTGPYEQYF
TGTGCCAGCAGCTTAGTTGGGACAGGACCCTACGAGCAGTACTTC
>TRBJ2-3|-|TRBV5-1
CASSLDLDTQYF
TGCGCCAGCAGCTTGGATCTAGATACGCAGTATTTT
>TRBJ1-2|-|TRBV6-1
CASSLEGVYGYTF
TGTGCCAGCAGTCTAGAGGGCGTCTATGGCTACACCTTC
>TRBJ1-1|-|TRBV19
CATYRTANTEAFF
TGTGCCACCTACCGGACAGCGAACACTGAAGCTTTCTTT
>TRBJ1-4|-|TRBV18
CASSLGLDNEKLFF
TGTGCCAGCTCACTGGGACTTGATAATGAAAAACTGTTTTTT
>TRBJ1-1|-|TRBV9
CASSVASVPNTEAFF
TGTGCCAGCAGCGTAGCTTCGGTGCCAAACACTGAAGCTTTCTTT
>TRBJ2-1|TRBD2|TRBV10-3
CAIDSGTYNEQFF
TGTGCCATCGATAGCGGGACCTACAATGAGCAGTTCTTC
>TRBJ1-5|TRBD1|TRBV28
CASSGQGKRFPQHF
TGTGCCAGCAGTGGACAGGGCAAGAGGTTCCCCCAGCATTTT
>TRBJ1-5|-|TRBV6-1
CASSERSSNQPQHF
TGTGCCAGCAGTGAACGGTCTAGCAATCAGCCCCAGCATTTT
>TRBJ2-7|TRBD1|TRBV5-4
CASSHRDRGGYEQYF
TGTGCCAGCAGCCACCGGGACAGGGGAGGATACGAGCAGTACTTC
>TRBJ1-1|-|TRBV7-2
CASRKSSRLSTEAFF
TGTGCCAGCAGGAAGAGCTCCAGGCTTAGCACTGAAGCTTTCTTT
>TRBJ2-5|-|TRBV4-2
CASSQDLGWETQYF
TGTGCCAGCAGCCAAGATCTAGGTTGGGAGACCCAGTACTTC
>TRBJ2-1|TRBD2|TRBV6-5
CASSSGGAFYNEQFF
TGTGCCAGCAGTTCCGGGGGGGCCTTCTACAATGAGCAGTTCTTC
>TRBJ1-2|-|TRBV6-5
CASSYGRDSLNYGYTF
TGTGCCAGCAGTTACGGTAGAGACAGTCTTAACTATGGCTACACCTTC
>TRBJ2-7|-|TRBV21-1
CASSLIQGPVFEQYF
TGTGCCAGCAGCTTAATACAGGGACCCGTCTTCGAGCAGTACTTC
>TRBJ2-5|TRBD1|TRBV5-1
CASSLGQGVRETQYF
TGCGCCAGCAGCTTGGGACAGGGCGTCCGAGAGACCCAGTACTTC
>TRBJ1-5|-|TRBV5-8
CASSSLSRTRNSNQPQHF
TGTGCCAGCAGCTCCTTATCGAGAACCCGAAATAGCAATCAGCCCCAGCATTTT
>TRBJ1-6|-|TRBV10-3
CAIRAGDNSPLHF
TGTGCCATCAGGGCAGGGGATAATTCACCCCTCCACTTT
>TRBJ2-3|-|TRBV12-5
CASGGHQDTQYF
TGTGCTAGTGGGGGGCATCAAGATACGCAGTATTTT
>TRBJ1-6|TRBD1|TRBV11-2
CASSPEGQYNSPLHF
TGTGCCAGCAGCCCAGAGGGACAGTATAATTCACCCCTCCACTTT
>TRBJ2-2|TRBD2|TRBV27
CASWTSGRYGELFF
TGTGCCAGCTGGACTAGCGGGAGATACGGGGAGCTGTTTTTT
>TRBJ2-7|TRBD1|TRBV2
CASSEGDRAYEQYF
TGTGCCAGCAGTGAAGGGGACAGGGCCTACGAGCAGTACTTC
>TRBJ1-1|-|TRBV7-2
CASSPREMNTEAFF
TGTGCCAGCAGCCCTCGGGAAATGAACACTGAAGCTTTCTTT
>TRBJ2-2|TRBD2|TRBV9
CASSIRPGLAGGSLNTGELFF
TGTGCCAGCAGCATACGACCGGGACTAGCGGGAGGATCACTGAACACCGGGGAGCTGTTTTTT
>TRBJ2-2|-|TRBV18
CASSPLLMNTGELFF
TGTGCCAGCTCACCACTATTAATGAACACCGGGGAGCTGTTTTTT
>TRBJ1-2|TRBD1|TRBV9
CASTSRRGRNYGYTF
TGTGCCAGCACCAGTAGGAGGGGGCGTAACTATGGCTACACCTTC
>TRBJ2-2|TRBD2|TRBV19
CASGHSIFGAGGNTGELFF
TGTGCCAGTGGACATAGTATATTTGGGGCGGGGGGGAACACCGGGGAGCTGTTTTTT
>TRBJ1-1|-|TRBV19
CASSTKLRHANTEAFF
TGTGCCAGTAGTACCAAATTAAGACACGCGAACACTGAAGCTTTCTTT
>TRBJ2-7|-|TRBV19
CASSSLVQGGPLEQYF
TGTGCCAGTAGTTCCCTCGTCCAGGGAGGCCCTCTCGAGCAGTACTTC
>TRBJ2-7|-|TRBV30
CAWRGTLRQINEQYF
TGTGCCTGGAGGGGGACTCTCCGCCAAATTAACGAGCAGTACTTC
>TRBJ1-6|-|TRBV7-6
CASSLSDSPLHF
TGTGCCAGCAGCTTGAGCGATTCACCCCTCCACTTT
>TRBJ2-5|-|TRBV30
CAWSVRERETQYF
TGTGCCTGGAGTGTACGAGAAAGAGAGACCCAGTACTTC
>TRBJ1-4|TRBD1|TRBV27
CASSLSKGAGEKLFF
TGTGCCAGCAGTTTATCCAAGGGGGCTGGTGAAAAACTGTTTTTT
>TRBJ1-2|-|TRBV5-1
CASSLVAGVDYGYTF
TGCGCCAGCAGCTTGGTAGCAGGGGTCGACTATGGCTACACCTTC
>TRBJ1-1|-|TRBV15
CATSRDWGQGAEAFF
TGTGCCACCAGCAGAGATTGGGGCCAGGGCGCTGAAGCTTTCTTT
>TRBJ2-7|TRBD1|TRBV27
CASSLQGANYEQYF
TGTGCCAGCAGTTTACAGGGGGCGAATTACGAGCAGTACTTC
>TRBJ2-7|TRBD2|TRBV7-2
CASSLAGTSGSYEQYF
TGTGCCAGCAGCTTAGCTGGGACTAGCGGATCCTACGAGCAGTACTTC
>TRBJ2-1|-|TRBV20-1
CSVTEGEQFF
TGCAGTGTTACGGAGGGCGAGCAGTTCTTC
>TRBJ2-7|-|TRBV10-1
CASSEKRGTYEQYF
TGCGCCAGCAGTGAGAAGCGCGGAACCTACGAGCAGTACTTC
>TRBJ1-2|-|TRBV6-1
CASSEGRGERGYTF
TGTGCCAGCAGTGAAGGGAGGGGTGAGAGGGGCTACACCTTC
>TRBJ2-3|TRBD2|TRBV19
CASSLTTRSGGIADTQYF
TGTGCCAGTAGTCTAACCACTCGTTCGGGGGGGATTGCAGATACGCAGTATTTT